This section outlines one TCR beta chain sequence together with its context. As yet, its antigen is unknown. This entry comes from a study of T cells after yellow fever vaccination. The CDR3 has 12 amino acids. With V trimmed by 5 bases and J by 15 bases, 6 bases remained unmatched. Germline V gene data show CDR1 as LNHNV and CDR2 as YYDKDF (reference sequence). Template switching by 5'RACE produced TCR cDNA, adding a universal primer site and UMIs. TCRdb re-analysed the 5' RACE reads in MiXCR, keeping a single row per CDR3 protein. The sample yields hundreds of thousands of distinct CDR3 sequences, 9% to 15% seen once. Study observations and caveats: Once the booster was given, most primary-vaccination clones reappeared, at just over 95% for CD4 and roughly 90% for CD8. Researchers report a weaker secondary response that nonetheless peaked faster, day 5 versus 15. Just a small share of clonotypes turned up in the CD4 compartment as well as the CD8 compartment.

This chain connects TRBV15 to TRBJ1-6; 8 nucleotides agree with TRBD1. The material sequenced was PBMCs, taken on the day of the yellow fever booster vaccination. This TCR was recovered from a man aged 30 to 45 who received the YFV17D yellow fever vaccine. The CDR3 sequence is CATSGQGTLLHF. For the CDR3, the DNA is TGTGCCACCAGCGGACAGGGTACACTCCTCCACTTT.